Following are 27 T cell receptor beta chains from one sample sequenced in a study of T cells in Graves' hyperthyroidism and ophthalmopathy. Researchers took RNA transcripts and amplified the TCR beta CDR3 regions from them. The study used the HTBI primer set for a first-round RT-PCR of the TCR CDR3. TCRdb re-called the multiplex PCR reads through MiXCR, storing one row per CDR3 protein. This table has a few hundred thousand distinct CDR3 sequences, less than 20% appearing once. The sequenced sample consisted of blood. These receptors came from a woman between 50 and 59 years old with Graves' hyperthyroidism.

This clonotype was recorded many times. The CDR3 DNA reads TGTGCCAGCAGCTTAGTGGTTAGCGGGAGTTACGAGCAGTACTTC. Translated, it gives CASSLVVSGSYEQYF. The chain recombines TRBV7-9 with TRBJ2-7; 9 bases are shared with TRBD2. The V segment lost 1 base and the J segment 4 bases; nucleotides outside the gene matches: 5. This CDR3 contains 15 residues. The germline CDR1 and CDR2 sequences are SEHNR and FQNEAQ (reference sequence).

The genes are TRBV11-1 and TRBJ2-7; 7 bases fit TRBD2. Germline CDR1 SGHAT, CDR2 FQDESV (reference sequence). The trim removed 5 bases at V and 4 bases at J, leaving 5 bases unmatched. CDR3 size: 13 residues. CDR3 loop: CASSLREGYEQYF. The CDR3 nucleotides are TGTGCCAGCAGCCTTAGGGAGGGGTACGAGCAGTACTTC.

The chain carries TRBV6-1 and TRBJ1-2; 8 bases are a match to TRBD1. The ends lost 7 bases at V and 1 base at J; junction bases unmatched: 11. The CDR3 is made up of 16 amino acids. Germline V gene data show CDR1 as MNHNS and CDR2 as SASEGT. CDR3 coding DNA: TGTGCCAGCATCCGGGACAGGACGAACCGTAACTATGGCTACACCTTC. Encoded protein: CASIRDRTNRNYGYTF.

At least ten counts were recorded for this clonotype. This chain joins TRBV5-1 and TRBJ2-1, with D unresolved. Germline V gene sequence: CDR1 SGHRS, CDR2 YFSETQ. This CDR3 has 15 residues. The V end lost 0 bases, the J end lost 1 base, and 8 bases lay between the germline ends. CDR3 nucleotide sequence: TGCGCCAGCAGCTTGGGACAAGGGTCCTACAATGAGCAGTTCTTC. This translates into CASSLGQGSYNEQFF.

This clonotype was observed many times. The chain couples TRBV3-1 to TRBJ1-1; D uncertain. CDR1 and CDR2 from the germline V gene are LGHDT and YNNKEL (reference sequence). This CDR3 comprises 13 residues. Trimming left V 5 bases short and J 1 base short, with 8 bases between. The CDR3 is CASSNIGNTEAFF. The DNA for the CDR3 is TGTGCCAGCAGCAACATAGGGAACACTGAAGCTTTCTTT.

This clonotype came up many times. V and J are TRBV12-3 or TRBV12-4 and TRBJ1-2; TRBD1 aligns across 9 bases. CDR3 length: 13 residues. J was trimmed by 10 bases and V by 6 bases; bases with no gene match: 9. The CDR3 region has the DNA TGTGCCAGCAGCAAGGGACAGGGCGGGGACTACACCTTC. Its protein is CASSKGQGGDYTF.

This clonotype has at least ten counts. The V and J genes are TRBV5-1 and TRBJ2-1; 7 bases align to TRBD2. Germline CDR1 and CDR2: SGHRS and YFSETQ. The CDR3 has 13 amino acids. After removal of 4 bases from V and 7 bases from J, the junction contained 5 bases not matched to a gene. For the CDR3, the DNA is TGCGCCAGCAGCGGGAGGGCCGTTAATGAGCAGTTCTTC. Amino acid sequence: CASSGRAVNEQFF.

The rearrangement links TRBV14 to TRBJ1-1; D unclear. This CDR3 is built from 14 residues. Trimming removed 3 bases at V and 0 bases at J, with 8 bases between. CDR1 SGHDN and CDR2 FVKESK come from the germline V gene. CDR3 region: CASSHRLLNTEAFF. The CDR3, as DNA: TGTGCCAGCAGCCACAGGCTACTGAACACTGAAGCTTTCTTT.

The CDR3 sequence is CASRDGTGWNQPQHF. As DNA, the CDR3 is TGTGCCAGCAGAGACGGGACAGGCTGGAATCAGCCCCAGCATTTT. V gene TRBV6-2 or TRBV6-3 combines with J gene TRBJ1-5, with 8 bases fitting TRBD1. This CDR3 region has 15 residues. The germline gives CDR1 MNHEY, CDR2 SVGEGT. J gave up 4 bases and V 6 bases, and 8 bases lay outside the gene matches.

This clonotype occurred many times. V and J are TRBV10-3 and TRBJ2-2, with 9 bases matching TRBD2. Germline lookup yields CDR1 ENHRY and CDR2 SYGVKD. The junction had 8 bases not matched to a gene; V was cut back by 6 bases and J by 3 bases. CDR3 length: 16 amino acids. The chain's CDR3 is CAIRSSGRGDTGELFF. Here the CDR3 DNA reads TGTGCCATCAGAAGTAGCGGGAGAGGAGACACCGGGGAGCTGTTTTTT.

This clonotype has only one observation. This chain links TRBV2 with TRBJ2-3; 16 bases are shared with TRBD2. Losses at the gene ends were 10 bases for V and 5 bases for J; bases not matched to a gene: 12. Germline CDR1 is SNHLY and CDR2 is FYNNEI. CDR3 length equals 17 residues. CDR3 amino acids: CATPPGLAGGRGDTQYF. CDR3 DNA: TGTGCCACCCCTCCGGGACTAGCGGGAGGGCGTGGAGATACGCAGTATTTT.

This clonotype was seen at least ten times. The V and J genes are TRBV28 and TRBJ1-5, with unresolved D. This CDR3 is built from 13 residues. Trimming removed 8 bases at V and 0 bases at J, with 8 bases between. Germline CDR1 reads MDHEN; CDR2 reads SYDVKM. Written as DNA, the CDR3 is TGTGCCAGCGAGGCATATAGCAATCAGCCCCAGCATTTT. As protein: CASEAYSNQPQHF.

The V call is TRBV24-1, the J call TRBJ2-5; no clear D gene. V lost 2 bases and J 0 bases, leaving 3 bases between the germline ends. The CDR3 is 13 amino acids. Germline lookup yields CDR1 KGHDR and CDR2 SFDVKD. The CDR3 loop is CATSDSNQETQYF. The CDR3 coding sequence is TGTGCCACCAGTGATTCGAACCAAGAGACCCAGTACTTC.

This clonotype was counted at least ten times. The rearrangement links TRBV12-3 or TRBV12-4 to TRBJ1-5, with TRBD1 as a possible D gene (5 bases). The CDR3 consists of 13 residues. V gave up 6 bases and J gave up 4 bases, with 10 bases separating them. The CDR3 sequence is CASRGSGNQPQHF. The DNA for the CDR3 is TGTGCCAGCAGGGGGTCAGGGAATCAGCCCCAGCATTTT.

The V call is TRBV12-3 or TRBV12-4, the J call TRBJ2-2, with D perhaps assigned TRBD1 or TRBD2 (5 bases each). The CDR3 has 14 amino acids. The V end lost 7 bases, the J end lost 6 bases, and 15 bases lay between the germline ends. The CDR3: CASMRGVIAGELFF. The CDR3 DNA sequence: TGTGCCAGCATGAGAGGGGTTATCGCCGGGGAGCTGTTTTTT.

This clonotype was observed many times. The gene calls are TRBV29-1 and TRBJ2-1; perhaps TRBD2 as D (6 bases). Trimming took 7 bases from V and 0 from J, leaving 16 bases between them. CDR1 and CDR2 (germline): SQVTM, ANQGSEA. The CDR3 is 15 amino acids. CDR3 sequence (DNA): TGCAGCGGAGCGGGCCATCCGAGCTCCTACAATGAGCAGTTCTTC. Its protein is CSGAGHPSSYNEQFF.

J is TRBJ2-3 and V is TRBV20-1; TRBD2 matches at 8 bases. J gave up 1 base and V 6 bases, and 15 bases lay outside the gene matches. The CDR3 loop spans 17 amino acids. CDR1 is DFQATT, CDR2 SNEGSKA, per germline (reference sequence). For the CDR3, the DNA is TGCAGTGCCCAACCCGAAAAGCGGGAGCCAGGCACAGATACGCAGTATTTT. Translating gives CSAQPEKREPGTDTQYF.

This clonotype was recorded at least ten times. This sequence joins TRBV6-1 and TRBJ1-5; possibly TRBD1 for D (5 bases). V shed 5 bases and J shed 7 bases, with 12 bases lying between them. CDR1 and CDR2 (germline): MNHNS, SASEGT. The CDR3 totals 13 residues. The CDR3 here is CASSLKQAQPQHF. The CDR3 nucleotides are TGTGCCAGCAGTCTCAAACAGGCCCAGCCCCAGCATTTT.

In DNA form, the CDR3 reads TGTGCCAGCAGCTTGGAGGGACAGACAAACAATGAGCAGTTCTTC. It encodes CASSLEGQTNNEQFF. The rearrangement joins TRBV11-2 to TRBJ2-1, with D perhaps matching TRBD1 (7 bases). V lost 3 bases, J lost 5 bases, and 14 bases lay in between. The CDR3 consists of 15 residues. The germline V gene has CDR1 SGHAT and CDR2 FQNNGV.

About this clonotype: A much larger clone lies a single base off, so this may be a read error. The chain combines TRBV5-1 with TRBJ2-3; TRBD1 might be the D (5 bases). The J call may be in error: the DNA end matches TRBJ1-5 better. This CDR3 region has 15 residues. The germline V gene encodes CDR1 SGHRS and CDR2 YFSETQ. CDR3 residues: CASSSRDSRVDTQHF. The CDR3, as DNA: TGCGCCAGCAGCTCCCGGGACTCCCGGGTAGATACGCAGCATTTT.

This clonotype was counted a few times. The chain recombines TRBV11-2 with TRBJ2-7; the match to TRBD2 covers 11 bases. CDR3 size: 17 residues. The V gene end was trimmed by 1 base and the J gene end by 3 bases; junction bases not matched to a gene: 8. Germline CDR1 is SGHAT and CDR2 is FQNNGV. CDR3 in DNA: TGTGCCAGCAGCTTAGGCACGGTGGGACTAGCGGACTACGAGCAGTACTTC. Amino acid sequence: CASSLGTVGLADYEQYF.

This clonotype appeared many times. The CDR3 reads CASSPRTGRQETQYF. CDR3 DNA sequence: TGTGCCAGCAGCCCCCGGACTGGACGCCAAGAGACCCAGTACTTC. This sequence joins TRBV7-9 and TRBJ2-5; the D gene is possibly TRBD2 (5 bases). Trimming stripped 5 bases from V and 1 base from J, with 14 bases between. CDR3 length: 15 residues. Germline CDR1 is SEHNR and CDR2 is FQNEAQ (reference sequence).

This clonotype was counted at least ten times. The rearrangement links TRBV28 to TRBJ2-7; TRBD1 is a possible D gene (6 bases). CDR1 and CDR2 (germline): MDHEN, SYDVKM. Deletions cut 3 bases from V and 0 bases from J, with 18 bases between. CDR3 length equals 17 residues. The CDR3 protein is CASSFPTRQVSSYEQYF. The CDR3 DNA sequence: TGTGCCAGCAGTTTCCCGACTCGACAGGTTAGCTCCTACGAGCAGTACTTC.

In this sample, this clonotype turned up a few times. The J gene is TRBJ1-4, the V gene TRBV19; TRBD1 might be the D (5 bases). Germline CDR1 reads LNHDA; CDR2 reads SQIVND (reference sequence). Trimming cost V 7 bases and J 8 bases, with 20 bases left between them. This CDR3 is built from 15 residues. The CDR3 region has the DNA TGTGCCAGTACCGGGGGAATAGGAGGTAACGAAAAACTGTTTTTT. It is translated as CASTGGIGGNEKLFF.

This clonotype appeared many times. The chain couples TRBV7-8 to TRBJ1-5, with D maybe TRBD1 (5 bases). The CDR3 is 14 amino acids. In germline, CDR1 is SGHVS, CDR2 FQNEAQ. Trimming left V 2 bases short and J 7 bases short, with 12 bases between. CDR3 in DNA: TGTGCCAGCAGCTTACTAATCGACAGACAGCCCCAGCATTTT. It specifies CASSLLIDRQPQHF.

This clonotype came up many times. The chain carries TRBV12-3 or TRBV12-4 and TRBJ2-7, with 8 bases fitting TRBD2. V lost 6 bases, J lost 0 bases, and 7 bases stayed unmatched. This CDR3 is 15 amino acids long. The chain's CDR3 is CASSAIAGSSYEQYF. The DNA for the CDR3 is TGTGCCAGCAGCGCAATAGCGGGGAGCTCCTACGAGCAGTACTTC.

This clonotype was seen at least ten times. V gene TRBV27 combines with J gene TRBJ2-7, with D possibly TRBD1 on 6 matching bases. The CDR3 loop spans 13 amino acids. Trimming shortened V by 3 bases and J by 5 bases, and 11 bases separated the two germline ends. Germline V CDR1 and CDR2: MNHEY, SMNVEV (reference sequence). As DNA, the CDR3 is TGTGCCAGCAGTTTGGTCAGGGGAGACGAGCAGTACTTC. It encodes CASSLVRGDEQYF.